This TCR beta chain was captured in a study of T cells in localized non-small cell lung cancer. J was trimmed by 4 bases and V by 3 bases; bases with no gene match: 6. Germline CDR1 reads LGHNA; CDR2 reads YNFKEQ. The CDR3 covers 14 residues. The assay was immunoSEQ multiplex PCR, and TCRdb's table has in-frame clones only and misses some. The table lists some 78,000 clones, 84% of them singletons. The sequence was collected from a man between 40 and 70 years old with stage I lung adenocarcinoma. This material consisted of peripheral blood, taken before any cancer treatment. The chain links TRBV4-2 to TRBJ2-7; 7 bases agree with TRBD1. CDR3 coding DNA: TGTGCCAGCAGCCAGAACAGGGGTGGTTACGAGCAGTACTTC. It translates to CASSQNRGGYEQYF.